This TCR beta chain was recovered during a study of PD-L1 blockade in urothelial cancer. In the study overall: Once treatment had started, blood was analyzed at 3 weeks (second dose) and again at 6 weeks.

Time point indicated: pretreatment peripheral blood. Using immunoSEQ multiplex PCR, the repertoire was profiled, and TCRdb retains in-frame clones only, with some absent. The data hold about 74,000 clones, with 85% to 90% observed a single time. This CDR3 is built from 15 residues. V trimming: 0 bases; J trimming: 5 bases; junction bases outside the gene matches: 4. In germline, CDR1 is SGHRS, CDR2 YFSETQ. The receptor was derived from a man between 70 and 80 years old with urothelial cancer. The source material was PBMCs, sampled around atezolizumab (anti-PD-L1) treatment. The chain combines TRBV5-1 with TRBJ2-5; 10 positions agree with TRBD2. CDR3 in DNA: TGCGCCAGCAGCTTGGGCGGGACTAGCGTGGAGACCCAGTACTTC. This translates into CASSLGGTSVETQYF.